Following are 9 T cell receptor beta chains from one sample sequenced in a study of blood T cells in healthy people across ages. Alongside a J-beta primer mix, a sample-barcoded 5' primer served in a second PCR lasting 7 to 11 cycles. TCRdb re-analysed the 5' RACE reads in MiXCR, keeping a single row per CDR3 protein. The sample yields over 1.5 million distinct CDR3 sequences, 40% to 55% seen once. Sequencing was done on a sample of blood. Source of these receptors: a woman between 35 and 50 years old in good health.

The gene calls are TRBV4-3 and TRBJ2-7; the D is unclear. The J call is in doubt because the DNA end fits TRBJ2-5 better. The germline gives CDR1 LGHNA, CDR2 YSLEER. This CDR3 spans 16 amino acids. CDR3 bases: TGCGCCAGCAGCCAAGAACAAGACTGGACCGGTGAGACCCAGTACTTC. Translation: CASSQEQDWTGETQYF.

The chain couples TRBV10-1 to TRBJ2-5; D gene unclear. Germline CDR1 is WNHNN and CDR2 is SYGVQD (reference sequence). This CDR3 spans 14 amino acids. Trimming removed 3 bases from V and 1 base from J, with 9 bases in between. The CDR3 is CASSDPGRQETQYF. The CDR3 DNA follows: TGCGCCAGCAGTGATCCGGGCCGCCAAGAGACCCAGTACTTC.

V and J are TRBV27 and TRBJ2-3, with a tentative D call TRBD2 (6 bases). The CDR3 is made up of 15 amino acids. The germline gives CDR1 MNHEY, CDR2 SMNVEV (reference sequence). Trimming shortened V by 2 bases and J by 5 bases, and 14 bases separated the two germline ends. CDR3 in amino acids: CASSLGGVVEDTQYF. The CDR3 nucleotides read TGTGCCAGCAGTTTAGGAGGGGTGGTAGAAGATACGCAGTATTTT.

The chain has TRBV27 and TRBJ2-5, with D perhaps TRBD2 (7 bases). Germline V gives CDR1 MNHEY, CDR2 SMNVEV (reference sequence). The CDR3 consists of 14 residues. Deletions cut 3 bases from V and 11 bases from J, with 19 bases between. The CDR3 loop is CASSFRGAYNEQYF. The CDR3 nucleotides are TGTGCCAGCAGTTTCCGGGGGGCCTACAATGAGCAGTACTTC.

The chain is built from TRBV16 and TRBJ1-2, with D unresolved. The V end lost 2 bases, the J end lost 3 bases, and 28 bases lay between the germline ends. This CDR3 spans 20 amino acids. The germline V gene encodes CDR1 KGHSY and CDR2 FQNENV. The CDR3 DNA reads TGTGCCAGCAGCCAAGTTGGATCGTCGGCGGCCATGGCCCCTCACTATGGCTACACCTTC. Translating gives CASSQVGSSAAMAPHYGYTF.

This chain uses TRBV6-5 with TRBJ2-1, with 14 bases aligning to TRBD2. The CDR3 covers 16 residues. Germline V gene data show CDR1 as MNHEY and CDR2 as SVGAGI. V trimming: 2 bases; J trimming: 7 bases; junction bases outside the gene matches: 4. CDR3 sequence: CASSYGGLAGENEQFF. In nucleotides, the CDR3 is TGTGCCAGCAGTTACGGGGGACTAGCGGGGGAAAATGAGCAGTTCTTC.

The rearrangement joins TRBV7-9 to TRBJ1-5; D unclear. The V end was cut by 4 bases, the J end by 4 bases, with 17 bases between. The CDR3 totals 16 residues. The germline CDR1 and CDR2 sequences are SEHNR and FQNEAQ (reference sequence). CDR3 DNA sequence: TGTGCCAGCAGCTCGAGTATGGGAAGCGGGAATCAGCCCCAGCATTTT. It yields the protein CASSSSMGSGNQPQHF.

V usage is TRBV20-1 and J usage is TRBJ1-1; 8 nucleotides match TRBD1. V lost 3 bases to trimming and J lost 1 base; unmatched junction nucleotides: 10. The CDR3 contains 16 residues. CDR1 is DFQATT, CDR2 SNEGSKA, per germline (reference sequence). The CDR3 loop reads CSARTPRDRGNTEAFF. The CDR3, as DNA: TGCAGTGCTAGGACTCCCCGTGACAGGGGGAACACTGAAGCTTTCTTT.

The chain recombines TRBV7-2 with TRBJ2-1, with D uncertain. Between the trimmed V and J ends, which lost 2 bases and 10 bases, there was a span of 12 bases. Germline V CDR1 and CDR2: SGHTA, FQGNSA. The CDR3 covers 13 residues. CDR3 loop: CASSLKMAREQFF. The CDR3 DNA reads TGTGCCAGCAGCTTAAAAATGGCTAGGGAGCAGTTCTTC. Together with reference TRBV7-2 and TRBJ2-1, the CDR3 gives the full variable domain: GAGVSQSPSNKVTEKGKDVELRCDPISGHTALYWYRQSLGQGLEFLIYFQGNSAPDKSGLPSDRFSAERTGGSVSTLTIQRTQQEDSAVYLCASSLKMAREQFFGPGTRLTVL.